The clone carrying this T cell receptor (beta chain) was counted only a few times. Those who participated ranged in age from about 18 to 89 years and resided in about two dozen US areas. The CDR3 sequence is 17 residues long. Trimming pared 0 bases from V and 2 bases from J, leaving 17 bases between. Germline CDR1 and CDR2: SGDLS and YYNGEE. This record comes from a study of blood T cell repertoires in COVID-19. On the study more broadly: Samples came from the United States, Italy and Spain, spanning acute and convalescent COVID-19. Sources were T cells, B-cell-depleted T cells, or PBMCs; the material itself was cDNA or gDNA.

As handled by the study authors: The authors estimated nucleated cell counts from reference gene primer amplification. The repertoire was sequenced with immunoSEQ multiplex PCR; TCRdb's copy has only in-frame clones and lacks some. V and J calls and clone size are given by that table; D and trimming were obtained from the DNA. The sample has 150,000 or so clones; roughly 84% are singletons. This clonotype originated in a human donor with acute COVID-19. The donor label of this sample is uncertain. V and J are TRBV9 and TRBJ1-2; weak D call: TRBD1 (6 bases). The specimen sequenced was PBMCs or T cells enriched from blood (not recorded which). This CDR3 is CASSVVMVGDTNYGYTF. CDR3 nucleotide sequence: TGTGCCAGCAGCGTAGTAATGGTTGGGGACACGAACTATGGCTACACCTTC.